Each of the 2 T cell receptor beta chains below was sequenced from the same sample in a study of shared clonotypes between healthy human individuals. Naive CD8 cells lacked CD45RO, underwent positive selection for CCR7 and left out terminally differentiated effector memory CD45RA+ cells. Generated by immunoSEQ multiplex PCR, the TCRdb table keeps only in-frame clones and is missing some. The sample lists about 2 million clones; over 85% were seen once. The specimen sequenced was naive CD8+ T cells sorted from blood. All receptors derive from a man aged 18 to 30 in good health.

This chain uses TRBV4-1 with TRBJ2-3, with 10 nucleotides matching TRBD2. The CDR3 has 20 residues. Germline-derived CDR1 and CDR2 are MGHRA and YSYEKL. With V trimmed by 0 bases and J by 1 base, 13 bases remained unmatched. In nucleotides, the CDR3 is TGCGCCAGCAGCCAAGAGGAGGTCGGGCTAGCGGGGGCGGGCACAGATACGCAGTATTTT. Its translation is CASSQEEVGLAGAGTDTQYF.

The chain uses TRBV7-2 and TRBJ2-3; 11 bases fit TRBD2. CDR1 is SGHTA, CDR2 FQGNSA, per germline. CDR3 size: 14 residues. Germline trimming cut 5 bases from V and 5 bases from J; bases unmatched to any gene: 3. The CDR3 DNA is TGTGCCAGCAGCCCCGGGACTAGCGGAGATACGCAGTATTTT. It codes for CASSPGTSGDTQYF.